This TCR beta chain comes out of a study of CD8 T cells in Susac syndrome. TCR beta from blood CD8+ and CD4+ T cells was sequenced. Random hexamers were used to reverse transcribe roughly 0.45 to 1 ug of RNA. A single record per CDR3 protein comes from TCRdb applying MiXCR to the immunoSEQ multiplex PCR reads. The table shows approximately 71,000 distinct CDR3 sequences, with roughly 95% occurring only once. The specimen sequenced was CD4+ T cells from PBMCs. The receptor was isolated from a human donor with multiple sclerosis.

CDR3 bases: TGTGCCAGCAGCGTAGTGAGCGGGGGGTTCCCGGGCTCCTACAATGAGCAGTTCTTC. Translating it yields CASSVVSGGFPGSYNEQFF. The V call is TRBV9, the J call TRBJ2-1, with 9 nucleotides matching TRBD2. The V gene end was trimmed by 0 bases and the J gene end by 0 bases; junction bases not matched to a gene: 10. The CDR3 covers 19 residues. The germline CDR1 and CDR2 sequences are SGDLS and YYNGEE.